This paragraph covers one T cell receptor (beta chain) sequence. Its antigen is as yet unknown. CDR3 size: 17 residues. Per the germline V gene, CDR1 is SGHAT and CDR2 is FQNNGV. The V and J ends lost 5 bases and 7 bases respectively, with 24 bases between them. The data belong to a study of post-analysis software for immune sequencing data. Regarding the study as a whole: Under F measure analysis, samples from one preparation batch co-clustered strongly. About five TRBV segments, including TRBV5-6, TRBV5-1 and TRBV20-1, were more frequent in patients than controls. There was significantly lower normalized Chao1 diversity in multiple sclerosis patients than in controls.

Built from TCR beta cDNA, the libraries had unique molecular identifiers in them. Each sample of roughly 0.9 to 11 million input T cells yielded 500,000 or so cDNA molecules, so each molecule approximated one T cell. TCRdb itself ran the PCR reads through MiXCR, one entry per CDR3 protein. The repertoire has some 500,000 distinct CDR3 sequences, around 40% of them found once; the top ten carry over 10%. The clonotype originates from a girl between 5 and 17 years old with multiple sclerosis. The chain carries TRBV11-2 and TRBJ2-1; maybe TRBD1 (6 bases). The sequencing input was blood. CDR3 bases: TGTGCCAGCAGCGCCCGCCTCACAGGGAAAGGTCGGAATGAGCAGTTCTTC. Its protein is CASSARLTGKGRNEQFF. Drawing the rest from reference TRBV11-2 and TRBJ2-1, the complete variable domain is EAGVAQSPRYKIIEKRQSVAFWCNPISGHATLYWYQQILGQGPKLLIQFQNNGVVDDSQLPKDRFSAERLKGVDSTLKIQPAKLEDSAVYLCASSARLTGKGRNEQFFGPGTRLTVL.